This T cell receptor (beta chain) was found in a study of T-cell memory formation after mild COVID-19. This clonotype was seen a few times. The antigen is undetermined. Study-level results: Memory cells collected pre-infection included some clones that later responded, suggesting cross-reactive memory joined. Among contracting clones, CD4+ were mainly CM/EM and CD8+ enriched in EMRA.

The germline V gene encodes CDR1 ENHRY and CDR2 SYGVKD. This CDR3 is 16 amino acids long. V was clipped by 0 bases and J by 6 bases, with 12 bases between them. 5'RACE, which relied on constant-segment primers, yielded TCR alpha and TCR beta cDNA libraries carrying sample barcodes and UMIs. TCRdb redid the calling of the 5' RACE reads with MiXCR, one entry per CDR3 protein. Here the sample spans approximately 400,000 distinct CDR3 sequences, approximately 19% being singletons. Input material: PBMCs or a T cell subset sorted from them (not recorded which). This chain uses TRBV10-3 with TRBJ1-6; D unclear. The sequence came from a man aged 18 to 35 who had mild COVID-19 (a few samples of this study predate the infection). Cell type and time point are not known. As DNA, the CDR3 is TGTGCCATCAGTGAGTCGTGGAGGGCCGGTAATTCACCCCTCCACTTT. Residues: CAISESWRAGNSPLHF.